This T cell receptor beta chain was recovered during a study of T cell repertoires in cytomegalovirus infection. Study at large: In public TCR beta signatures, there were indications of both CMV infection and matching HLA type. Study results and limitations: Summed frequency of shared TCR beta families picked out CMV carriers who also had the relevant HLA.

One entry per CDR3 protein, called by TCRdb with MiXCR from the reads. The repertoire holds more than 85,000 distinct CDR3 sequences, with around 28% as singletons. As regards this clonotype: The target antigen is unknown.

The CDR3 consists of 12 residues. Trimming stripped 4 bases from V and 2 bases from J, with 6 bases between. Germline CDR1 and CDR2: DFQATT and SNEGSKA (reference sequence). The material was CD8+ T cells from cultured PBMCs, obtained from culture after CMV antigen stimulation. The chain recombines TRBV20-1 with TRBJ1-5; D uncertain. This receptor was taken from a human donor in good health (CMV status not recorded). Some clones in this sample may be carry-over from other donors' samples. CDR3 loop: CSANDGNQPQHF. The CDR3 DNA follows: TGCAGTGCTAACGATGGCAATCAGCCCCAGCATTTT.